These T cell receptor beta chains were read from a single sample in a study of metastatic and nonmetastatic thyroid tumors. From the PCR reads, TCRdb re-called clones with MiXCR. The table records roughly 58,000 clones, more than 3.5% of them present only once. Sequenced material: blood. Receptors originate from a female donor with papillary thyroid cancer or a benign thyroid nodule (not recorded which). Some clones in this sample may be carry-over from other donors' samples. Both conserved end residues are part of each CDR3. A D gene is named only where the DNA matches it firmly. Rows may omit the clone size; those that give it use once, few, many or a size class.

DNA: TGTGCCAGCAGCTTGCAGGGGGAAAATTCACCCCTCCACTTT; CDR3: CASSLQGENSPLHF; J: TRBJ1-6; V: TRBV11-2; size: medium-sized; D: TRBD1
DNA: TGTGCCACCAGTGATTTGCTTTACGGTGAGCAGTTCTTC; CDR3: CATSDLLYGEQFF; J: TRBJ2-1; V: TRBV24-1; size: .; D: .
DNA: TGTGCCAGCAGTGATAGTGGGGGGCCCTACGAGCAGTACTTC; CDR3: CASSDSGGPYEQYF; J: TRBJ2-7; V: TRBV6-1; size: many; D: .
DNA: TGCAGTGCTAGGGCCCGGGCTAGCGGGTTATACAATGAGCAGTTCTTC; CDR3: CSARARASGLYNEQFF; J: TRBJ2-1; V: TRBV20-1; size: .; D: TRBD2
DNA: TGCGCCAGCAGCTTCGGAATCTCTGGAAACACCATATATTTT; CDR3: CASSFGISGNTIYF; J: TRBJ1-3; V: TRBV5-1; size: many; D: .
DNA: TGTGCCAGCAGCCCACAGCTTTCTGGGGCCAACGTCCTGACTTTC; CDR3: CASSPQLSGANVLTF; J: TRBJ2-6; V: TRBV7-2; size: many; D: .
DNA: TGTGCCAGCAGTCGCCAGGGGCAGCCAACCGAAGCTTTCTTT; CDR3: CASSRQGQPTEAFF; J: TRBJ1-1; V: TRBV28; size: few; D: .
DNA: TGTGCCAGCAGTTCTGATTTAGCGGGATTAGGAGAGCAGTTCTTC; CDR3: CASSSDLAGLGEQFF; J: TRBJ2-1; V: TRBV2; size: .; D: TRBD2
DNA: TGTGCCAGTAGTTATAAGGAATATAGCAATCAGCCCCAGCATTTT; CDR3: CASSYKEYSNQPQHF; J: TRBJ1-5; V: TRBV19; size: many; D: .
DNA: TGTGCCAGCAGCGGCGGACAGGGGAGTCCTGGAAACACCATATATTTT; CDR3: CASSGGQGSPGNTIYF; J: TRBJ1-3; V: TRBV9; size: many; D: TRBD1
DNA: TGTGCCACCAGTGACCCCGTGACAGGGGGCCTGAATACTCAGTATTTT; CDR3: CATSDPVTGGLNTQYF; J: TRBJ2-3; V: TRBV24-1; size: few; D: TRBD1
DNA: TGTGCCAGCAGTTTAGGACAGGGCGCGGATGGCTACACCTTC; CDR3: CASSLGQGADGYTF; J: TRBJ1-2; V: TRBV2; size: .; D: TRBD1
DNA: TGTGCCAGCAGGCCTTCCGGGACAGGGGGTTCCGAGCAGTACTTC; CDR3: CASRPSGTGGSEQYF; J: TRBJ2-7; V: TRBV27; size: many; D: TRBD1
DNA: TGTGCCAGCAGTGGTCTAGCGGGAGGCGATGAGCAGTTCTTC; CDR3: CASSGLAGGDEQFF; J: TRBJ2-1; V: TRBV28; size: few; D: TRBD2
DNA: TGTGCCAGCAGTATCCAAGCGGGAACGAACACCGGGGAGCTGTTTTTT; CDR3: CASSIQAGTNTGELFF; J: TRBJ2-2; V: TRBV6-2/TRBV6-3; size: .; D: TRBD2
DNA: TGTGCCAGCAGTCTCTCCATGGGCCCCCGCCTGGACTCTGGAAACACCATATATTTT; CDR3: CASSLSMGPRLDSGNTIYF; J: TRBJ1-3; V: TRBV25-1; size: many; D: .
DNA: TGTGCCAGCAACAGACAGGGTTACTACGAGCAGTACTTC; CDR3: CASNRQGYYEQYF; J: TRBJ2-7; V: TRBV2; size: medium-sized; D: TRBD1
DNA: TGTGCCAGCACCCGACAGGGAAGTACTGAAGCTTTCTTT; CDR3: CASTRQGSTEAFF; J: TRBJ1-1; V: TRBV2; size: many; D: TRBD1
DNA: TGCAGTGCTACGACTAGCGGGATCGGCGGTGAGCAGTTCTTC; CDR3: CSATTSGIGGEQFF; J: TRBJ2-1; V: TRBV20-1; size: many; D: TRBD2
DNA: TGCAGTGCTAGAGATCGGTCACACGCGAACACCGGGGAGCTGTTTTTT; CDR3: CSARDRSHANTGELFF; J: TRBJ2-2; V: TRBV20-1; size: many; D: .
DNA: TGTGCCAGCAGCCTCGCGGGACAGGGTACACAGGAGCAGTACTTC; CDR3: CASSLAGQGTQEQYF; J: TRBJ2-7; V: TRBV6-1; size: many; D: TRBD1
DNA: TGTGCCTGGGAAGCCCTTAGCGGGAGACTCTACAATGAGCAGTTCTTC; CDR3: CAWEALSGRLYNEQFF; J: TRBJ2-1; V: TRBV30; size: many; D: TRBD2
DNA: TGCGCCAGCAGCTTGGGGGGCGATTTCCAAGAGACCCAGTACTTC; CDR3: CASSLGGDFQETQYF; J: TRBJ2-5; V: TRBV5-1; size: .; D: .
DNA: TGTGCCAGCAGTGTAGGGGCCTATGGCTACACCTTC; CDR3: CASSVGAYGYTF; J: TRBJ1-2; V: TRBV12-3/TRBV12-4; size: few; D: .
DNA: TGTGCCAGCAGTTTGTCTGGGACAGGGATAGGCTACACCTTC; CDR3: CASSLSGTGIGYTF; J: TRBJ1-2; V: TRBV2; size: few; D: TRBD1
DNA: TGTGCCACCAGCAGTGGGGACAGGAATAATGAAAAACTGTTTTTT; CDR3: CATSSGDRNNEKLFF; J: TRBJ1-4; V: TRBV15; size: few; D: TRBD1
DNA: TGTGCCAGCAGTTACTCACAAGGGGCTGGTAATGGCTACACCTTC; CDR3: CASSYSQGAGNGYTF; J: TRBJ1-2; V: TRBV6-5; size: .; D: .
DNA: TGTGCCAATTCATCGGACAGAAACTATGAGCAGTACTTC; CDR3: CANSSDRNYEQYF; J: TRBJ2-7; V: TRBV11-1; size: .; D: .
DNA: TGTGCCAGCAGCTTAAAGGCTCCGGGGTACAATGAGCAGTTCTTC; CDR3: CASSLKAPGYNEQFF; J: TRBJ2-1; V: TRBV7-2; size: many; D: .
DNA: TGTGCCAGCAGCACGGACTACCGCTGGTCGGAGCAGTACTTC; CDR3: CASSTDYRWSEQYF; J: TRBJ2-7; V: TRBV5-4; size: few; D: .
DNA: TGTGCCAGCACGATACAGGGAACTTACAATGAGCAGTTCTTC; CDR3: CASTIQGTYNEQFF; J: TRBJ2-1; V: TRBV6-2/TRBV6-3; size: many; D: .